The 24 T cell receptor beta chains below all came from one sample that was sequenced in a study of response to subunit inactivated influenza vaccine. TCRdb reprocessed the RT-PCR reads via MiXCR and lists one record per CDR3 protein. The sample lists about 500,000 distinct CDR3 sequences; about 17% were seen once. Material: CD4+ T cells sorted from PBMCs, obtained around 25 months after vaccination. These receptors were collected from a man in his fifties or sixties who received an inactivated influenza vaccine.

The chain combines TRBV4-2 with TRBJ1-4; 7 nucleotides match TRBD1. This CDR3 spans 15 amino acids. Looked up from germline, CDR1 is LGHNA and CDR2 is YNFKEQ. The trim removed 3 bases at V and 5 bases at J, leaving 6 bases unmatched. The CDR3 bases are TGTGCCAGCAGCCAGGCCGGGACAGCAAATGAAAAACTGTTTTTT. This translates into CASSQAGTANEKLFF.

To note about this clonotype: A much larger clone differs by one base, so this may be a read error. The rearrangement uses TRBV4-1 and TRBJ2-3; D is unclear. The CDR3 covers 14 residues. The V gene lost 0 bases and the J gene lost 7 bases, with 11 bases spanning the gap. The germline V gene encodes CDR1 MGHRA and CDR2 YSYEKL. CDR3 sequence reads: CASSQDSSGNTQYF. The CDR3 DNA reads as TGCGCCAGCAGCCAAGATAGTTCTGGGAATACGCAGTATTTT.

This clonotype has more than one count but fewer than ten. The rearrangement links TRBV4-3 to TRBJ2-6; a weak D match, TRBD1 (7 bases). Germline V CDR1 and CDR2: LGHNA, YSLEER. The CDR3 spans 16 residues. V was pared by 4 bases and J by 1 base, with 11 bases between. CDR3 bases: TGCGCCAGCAGCCGCGGGACAGCTTCTGGGGCCAACGTCCTGACTTTC. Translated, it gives CASSRGTASGANVLTF.

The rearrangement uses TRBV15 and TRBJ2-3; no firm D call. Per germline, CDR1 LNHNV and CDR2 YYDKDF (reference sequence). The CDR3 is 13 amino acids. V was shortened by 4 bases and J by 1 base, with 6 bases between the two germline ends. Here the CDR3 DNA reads TGTGCCACCAGCAAAGGTGGCACAGATACGCAGTATTTT. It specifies CATSKGGTDTQYF.

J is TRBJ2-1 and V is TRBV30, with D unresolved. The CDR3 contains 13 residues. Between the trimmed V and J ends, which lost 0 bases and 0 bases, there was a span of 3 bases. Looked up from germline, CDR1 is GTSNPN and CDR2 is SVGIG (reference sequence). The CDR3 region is CAWSVHSYNEQFF. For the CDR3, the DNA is TGTGCCTGGAGTGTGCACTCCTACAATGAGCAGTTCTTC.

The CDR3: CASSLVPGQGLLETQYF. The CDR3 DNA reads as TGTGCCAGCAGCTTAGTTCCGGGACAGGGTTTATTAGAGACCCAGTACTTC. The gene calls are TRBV7-8 and TRBJ2-5; TRBD1 matches 9 bases. CDR1 is SGHVS and CDR2 is FQNEAQ in the germline V gene. The CDR3 is made up of 17 amino acids. The trim removed 1 base at V and 4 bases at J, leaving 10 bases unmatched.

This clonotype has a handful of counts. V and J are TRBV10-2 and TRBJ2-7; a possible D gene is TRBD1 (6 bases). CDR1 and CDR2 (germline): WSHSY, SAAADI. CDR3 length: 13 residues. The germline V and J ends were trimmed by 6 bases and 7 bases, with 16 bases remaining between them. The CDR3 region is CASRDSGLGEQYF. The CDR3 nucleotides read TGCGCCAGCAGGGACAGCGGCCTAGGAGAGCAGTACTTC.

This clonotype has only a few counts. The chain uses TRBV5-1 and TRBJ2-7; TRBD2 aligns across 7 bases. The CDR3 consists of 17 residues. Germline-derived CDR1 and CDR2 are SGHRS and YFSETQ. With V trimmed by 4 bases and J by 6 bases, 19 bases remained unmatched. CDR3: CASSRGDYGTSGGEQYF. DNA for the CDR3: TGCGCCAGCAGCCGGGGGGACTATGGTACTTCCGGGGGCGAGCAGTACTTC.

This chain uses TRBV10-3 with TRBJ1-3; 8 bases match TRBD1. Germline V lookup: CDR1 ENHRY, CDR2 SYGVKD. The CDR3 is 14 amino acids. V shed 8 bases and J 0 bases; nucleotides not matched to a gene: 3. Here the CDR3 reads CAISGGHSGNTIYF. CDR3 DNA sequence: TGTGCCATCTCAGGGGGCCACTCTGGAAACACCATATATTTT.

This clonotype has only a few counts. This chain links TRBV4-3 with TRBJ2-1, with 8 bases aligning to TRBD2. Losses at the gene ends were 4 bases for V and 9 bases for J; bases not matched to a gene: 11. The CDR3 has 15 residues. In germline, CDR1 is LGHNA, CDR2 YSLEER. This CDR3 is CASSRGLAGGSEQFF. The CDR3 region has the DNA TGCGCCAGCAGCCGCGGACTAGCCGGAGGTAGTGAGCAGTTCTTC.

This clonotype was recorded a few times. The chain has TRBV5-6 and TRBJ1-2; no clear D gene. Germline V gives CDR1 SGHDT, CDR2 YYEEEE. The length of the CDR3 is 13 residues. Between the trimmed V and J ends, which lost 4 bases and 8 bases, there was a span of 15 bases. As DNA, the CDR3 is TGTGCCAGCAGCCAGGAAATAACGTACGGCTACACCTTC. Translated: CASSQEITYGYTF.

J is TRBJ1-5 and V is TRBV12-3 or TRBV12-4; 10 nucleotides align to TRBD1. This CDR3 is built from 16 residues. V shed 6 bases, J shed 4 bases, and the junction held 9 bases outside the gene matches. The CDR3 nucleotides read TGTGCCAGCAGCTTGTCGACAGGGGGCCGGAATCAGCCCCAGCATTTT. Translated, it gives CASSLSTGGRNQPQHF.

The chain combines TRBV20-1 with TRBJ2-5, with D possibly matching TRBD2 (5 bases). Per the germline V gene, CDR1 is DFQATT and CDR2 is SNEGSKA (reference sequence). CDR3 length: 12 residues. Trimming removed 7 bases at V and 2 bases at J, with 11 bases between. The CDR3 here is CSVWRPQETQYF. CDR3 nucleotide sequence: TGCAGTGTATGGAGGCCTCAAGAGACCCAGTACTTC.

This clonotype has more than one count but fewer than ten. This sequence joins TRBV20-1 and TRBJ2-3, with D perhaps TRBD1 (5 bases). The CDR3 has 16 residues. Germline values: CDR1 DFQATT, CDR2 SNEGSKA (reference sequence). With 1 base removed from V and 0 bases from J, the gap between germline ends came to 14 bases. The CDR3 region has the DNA TGCAGTGCTAGAGCATATATAGACAGAAGCACAGATACGCAGTATTTT. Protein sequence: CSARAYIDRSTDTQYF.

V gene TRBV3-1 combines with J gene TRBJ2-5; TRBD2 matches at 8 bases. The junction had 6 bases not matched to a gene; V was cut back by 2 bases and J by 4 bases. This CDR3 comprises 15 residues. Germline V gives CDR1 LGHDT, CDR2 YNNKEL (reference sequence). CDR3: CASSQPGLGVETQYF. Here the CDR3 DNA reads TGTGCCAGCAGCCAACCGGGACTAGGAGTAGAGACCCAGTACTTC.

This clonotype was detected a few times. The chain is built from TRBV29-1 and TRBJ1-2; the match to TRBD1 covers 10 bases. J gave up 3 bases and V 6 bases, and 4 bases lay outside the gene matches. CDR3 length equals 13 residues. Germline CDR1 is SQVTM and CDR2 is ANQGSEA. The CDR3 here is CSVDGTGDYGYTF. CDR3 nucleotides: TGCAGCGTCGACGGGACAGGGGACTATGGCTACACCTTC.

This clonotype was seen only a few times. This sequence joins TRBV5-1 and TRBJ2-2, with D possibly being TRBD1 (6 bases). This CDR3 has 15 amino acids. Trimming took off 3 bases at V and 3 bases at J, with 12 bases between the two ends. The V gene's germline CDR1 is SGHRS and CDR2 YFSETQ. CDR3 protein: CASSSGHPDTGELFF. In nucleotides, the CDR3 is TGCGCCAGCAGCTCGGGACACCCCGACACCGGGGAGCTGTTTTTT.

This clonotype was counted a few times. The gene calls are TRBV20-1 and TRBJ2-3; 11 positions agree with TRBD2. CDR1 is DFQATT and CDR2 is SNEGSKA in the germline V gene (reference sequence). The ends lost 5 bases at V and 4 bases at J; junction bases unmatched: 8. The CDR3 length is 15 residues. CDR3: CSALTTSGVPDTQYF. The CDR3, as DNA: TGCAGTGCTCTCACGACTAGCGGGGTACCAGATACGCAGTATTTT.

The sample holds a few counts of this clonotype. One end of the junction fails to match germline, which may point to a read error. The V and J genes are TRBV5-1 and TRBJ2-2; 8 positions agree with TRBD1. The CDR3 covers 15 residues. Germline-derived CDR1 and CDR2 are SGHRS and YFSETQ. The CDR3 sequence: CASSLDRADTGELFF. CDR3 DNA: TGCGCCAGCAGTTTGGACAGGGCGGACACCGGGGAGCTGTTTTTT. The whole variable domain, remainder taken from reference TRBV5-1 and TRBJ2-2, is KAGVTQTPRYLIKTRGQQVTLSCSPISGHRSVSWYQQTPGQGLQFLFEYFSETQRNKGNFPGRFSGRQFSNSRSEMNVSTLELGDSALYLCASSLDRADTGELFFGEGSRLTVL.

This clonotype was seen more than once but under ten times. For the CDR3, the DNA is TGTGCCAGCAGCTTATTGACTGGTAACACTGAAGCTTTCTTT. The encoded protein is CASSLLTGNTEAFF. The rearrangement links TRBV7-9 to TRBJ1-1; D unresolved. The germline V gene encodes CDR1 SEHNR and CDR2 FQNEAQ (reference sequence). Trimming removed 2 bases at V and 2 bases at J, with 9 bases between. This CDR3 has 14 residues. Combining the CDR3 with reference TRBV7-9 and TRBJ1-1 gives the whole variable domain DTGVSQNPRHKITKRGQNVTFRCDPISEHNRLYWYRQTLGQGPEFLTYFQNEAQLEKSRLLSDRFSAERPKGSFSTLEIQRTEQGDSAMYLCASSLLTGNTEAFFGQGTRLTVV.

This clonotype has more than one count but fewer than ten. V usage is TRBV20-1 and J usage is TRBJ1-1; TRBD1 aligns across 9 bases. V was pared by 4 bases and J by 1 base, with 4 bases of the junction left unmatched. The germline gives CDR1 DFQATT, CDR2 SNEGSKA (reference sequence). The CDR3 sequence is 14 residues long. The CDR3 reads CSATGTGKNTEAFF. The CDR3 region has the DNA TGCAGTGCTACGGGGACAGGGAAGAACACTGAAGCTTTCTTT.

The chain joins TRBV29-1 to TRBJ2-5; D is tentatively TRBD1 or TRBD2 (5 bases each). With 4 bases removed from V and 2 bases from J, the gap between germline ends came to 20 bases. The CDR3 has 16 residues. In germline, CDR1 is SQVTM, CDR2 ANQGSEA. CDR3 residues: CSVGGGTLQTQETQYF. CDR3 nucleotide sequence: TGCAGCGTTGGGGGTGGGACCCTCCAGACGCAAGAGACCCAGTACTTC.

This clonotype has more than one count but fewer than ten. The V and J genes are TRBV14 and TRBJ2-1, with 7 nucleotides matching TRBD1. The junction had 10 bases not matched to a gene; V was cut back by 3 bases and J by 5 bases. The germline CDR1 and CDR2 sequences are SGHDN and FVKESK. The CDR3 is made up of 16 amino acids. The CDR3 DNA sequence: TGTGCCAGCAGCCAGATCGGGACAGCGCAGGACAATGAGCAGTTCTTC. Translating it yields CASSQIGTAQDNEQFF.

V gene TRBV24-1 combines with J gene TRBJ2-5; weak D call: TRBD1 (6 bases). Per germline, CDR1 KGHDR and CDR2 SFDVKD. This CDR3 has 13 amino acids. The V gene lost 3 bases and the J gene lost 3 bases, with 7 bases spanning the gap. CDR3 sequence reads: CATSDGQKETQYF. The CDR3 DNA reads TGTGCCACCAGTGATGGACAGAAAGAGACCCAGTACTTC.